These 9 T cell receptor beta chains came from one sample sequenced in a study of T-cell memory formation after mild COVID-19. TCRdb called the 5' RACE reads again in MiXCR, with one record for every CDR3 protein. The sample carries 90,000 to 120,000 distinct CDR3 sequences, about an eighth recorded once. Sample: PBMCs or a T cell subset sorted from them (not recorded which). The receptor set was obtained from a man aged 18-30 years who had mild COVID-19 (a few samples of this study predate the infection). Cell type and time point are not known.

This clonotype was observed a few times. This chain joins TRBV27 and TRBJ1-2, with 8 bases fitting TRBD1. Trimming cost V 5 bases and J 2 bases; bases outside gene matches: 4. CDR3 length equals 14 residues. CDR1 is MNHEY and CDR2 is SMNVEV in the germline V gene (reference sequence). CDR3 bases: TGTGCCAGCAGTCACAGGGGGGGAAACTATGGCTACACCTTC. Protein product: CASSHRGGNYGYTF.

This clonotype was counted at least ten times. The chain employs TRBV18 and TRBJ2-1; TRBD2 matches at 7 bases. The CDR3 is 17 residues long. V shed 4 bases and J 10 bases; nucleotides not matched to a gene: 19. Per the germline V gene, CDR1 is KGHSH and CDR2 is LQKENI. CDR3 nucleotides: TGTGCCAGCTCACTCTCTCCCGAGACTAGCTTCTCTCAGGAGCAGTTCTTC. It is translated as CASSLSPETSFSQEQFF.

The J gene is TRBJ2-3, the V gene TRBV3-1, with D hard to call. Trimming left V 4 bases short and J 0 bases short, with 8 bases between. The CDR3 is made up of 14 amino acids. Germline V CDR1 and CDR2: LGHDT, YNNKEL (reference sequence). CDR3 coding DNA: TGTGCCAGCAGCCTCGAGTGGAGCACAGATACGCAGTATTTT. Amino acid sequence: CASSLEWSTDTQYF.

The V and J genes are TRBV4-1 and TRBJ2-7; 7 bases agree with TRBD1. The germline V gene encodes CDR1 MGHRA and CDR2 YSYEKL. This CDR3 spans 17 amino acids. V was pared by 5 bases and J by 9 bases, with 22 bases of the junction left unmatched. This CDR3 is CASSSQFRQGPTRGQYF. The CDR3 region has the DNA TGCGCCAGCAGCTCCCAATTTCGACAGGGACCTACGAGGGGGCAGTACTTC.

There are a few counts of this clonotype. This chain joins TRBV20-1 and TRBJ2-7; 7 bases align to TRBD2. CDR1 is DFQATT and CDR2 is SNEGSKA in the germline V gene (reference sequence). The length of the CDR3 is 16 residues. With 5 bases clipped from V and 0 bases from J, the junction kept 13 bases outside the gene matches. The CDR3 nucleotides read TGCAGTGCTTCCCCTCGTTCTAGCGGATACTCCTACGAGCAGTACTTC. Translating gives CSASPRSSGYSYEQYF.

V usage is TRBV2 and J usage is TRBJ1-1; D may be TRBD1 (6 bases). Germline V CDR1 and CDR2: SNHLY, FYNNEI. CDR3 length: 12 amino acids. V gave up 4 bases and J gave up 10 bases, with 13 bases separating them. This chain's CDR3 is CASSGQGPGAFF. The DNA of the CDR3 is TGTGCCAGCAGTGGGCAGGGGCCCGGAGCTTTCTTT.

The genes are TRBV27 and TRBJ2-1; D assignment may be TRBD1 or TRBD2 (6 bases each). V was clipped by 7 bases and J by 0 bases, with 13 bases between them. Germline CDR1 reads MNHEY; CDR2 reads SMNVEV (reference sequence). The CDR3 runs to 15 residues. CDR3 bases: TGTGCCAGCACAAGGGGGGTTAACTCCTACAATGAGCAGTTCTTC. Protein product: CASTRGVNSYNEQFF.

This clonotype was seen only a few times. The rearrangement uses TRBV4-2 and TRBJ2-6; D unclear. This CDR3 is built from 14 residues. V lost 0 bases and J 4 bases, leaving 4 bases between the germline ends. Germline assignment: CDR1 LGHNA and CDR2 YNFKEQ. The CDR3 coding sequence is TGTGCCAGCAGCCAAGACCACGGGGCCAACGTCCTGACTTTC. Translation gives CASSQDHGANVLTF.

This clonotype was detected many times. The chain combines TRBV7-9 with TRBJ1-5, with D tentatively TRBD1 (6 bases). The CDR3 consists of 16 residues. CDR1 is SEHNR, CDR2 FQNEAQ, per germline (reference sequence). V dropped 5 bases and J dropped 0 bases, with 14 bases sitting between them. CDR3 sequence: CASSPTGAYSNQPQHF. The CDR3 region has the DNA TGTGCCAGCAGCCCCACGGGGGCTTATAGCAATCAGCCCCAGCATTTT.